Listed below are T cell receptor beta chains from one sample, sequenced in a study of cytomegalovirus exposure and HLA in healthy donors. Libraries were prepared by immunoSEQ multiplex PCR; TCRdb keeps only in-frame clonotypes and omits some of them. This sample yields over 100,000 clones, of which approximately 80% are seen a single time; approximately 1.5% belongs to the top ten. Sequencing input: PBMCs. These receptor sequences come from a female donor in good health and CMV-seronegative. Both conserved end residues are part of each CDR3. The order of the fields is D gene, J gene, clone size, V gene, CDR3 protein, CDR3 DNA. The D gene is left open where the match is weak. Only part of the rows carry a size: once, few, many, or a class if the clone is expanded.

D: .; J: TRBJ2-5; size: .; V: TRBV10-3; CDR3: CAISEASGETQYF; DNA: TGTGCCATCAGTGAAGCCAGCGGGGAGACCCAGTACTTC
D: TRBD2; J: TRBJ2-3; size: .; V: TRBV6-1; CDR3: CASKDRGRAEDTQYF; DNA: TGTGCCTCGAAGGATCGCGGGAGGGCCGAGGATACGCAGTATTTT
D: .; J: TRBJ1-1; size: .; V: TRBV28; CDR3: CASSLGGGAGNTEAFF; DNA: TGTGCCAGCAGTTTAGGGGGGGGCGCGGGGAACACTGAAGCTTTCTTT
D: .; J: TRBJ1-5; size: .; V: TRBV10-3; CDR3: CAISLDTDRPQHF; DNA: TGTGCCATCAGCCTAGACACGGACAGGCCCCAGCATTTT
D: TRBD1; J: TRBJ1-5; size: .; V: TRBV30; CDR3: CAWSAPDRVDSGYSNQPQHF; DNA: TGTGCCTGGAGTGCCCCGGACAGGGTCGATTCGGGATATAGCAATCAGCCCCAGCATTTT
D: .; J: TRBJ1-2; size: .; V: TRBV6-1; CDR3: CASSQMGIPTYGYTF; DNA: TGTGCCAGCAGCCAGATGGGCATTCCTACCTATGGCTACACCTTC
D: TRBD1; J: TRBJ1-2; size: .; V: TRBV5-1; CDR3: CASRLGQGDGYTF; DNA: TGCGCCAGCAGACTTGGACAGGGAGACGGCTACACCTTC
D: .; J: TRBJ1-2; size: .; V: TRBV27; CDR3: CASSLIPPGGGYTF; DNA: TGTGCCAGCAGTTTAATTCCGCCGGGGGGTGGCTACACCTTC
D: .; J: TRBJ1-1; size: .; V: TRBV15; CDR3: CATSRPTGDRRTEAFF; DNA: TGTGCCACCAGCAGACCCACCGGAGACAGGCGGACTGAAGCTTTCTTT
D: TRBD2; J: TRBJ2-1; size: .; V: TRBV30; CDR3: CAWGPWDLGRGRNEQFF; DNA: TGTGCCTGGGGGCCCTGGGACCTCGGGAGGGGACGTAATGAGCAGTTCTTC
D: .; J: TRBJ2-7; size: few; V: TRBV27; CDR3: CASSSRPEGYEQYF; DNA: TGTGCCAGCAGTTCCCGTCCGGAGGGATACGAGCAGTACTTC
D: .; J: TRBJ2-1; size: .; V: TRBV7-2; CDR3: CASSLEADLYNEQFF; DNA: TGTGCCAGCAGCTTAGAAGCGGACCTCTACAATGAGCAGTTCTTC
D: .; J: TRBJ2-1; size: .; V: TRBV9; CDR3: CASSVADMANEQFF; DNA: TGTGCCAGCAGCGTAGCGGACATGGCGAATGAGCAGTTCTTC
D: TRBD1; J: TRBJ2-5; size: few; V: TRBV18; CDR3: CASSGQFQETQYF; DNA: TGTGCCAGCTCGGGACAGTTCCAAGAGACCCAGTACTTC